The following is a TCR beta chain sequence with its context. The sample comes from a study of blood T cell repertoires in COVID-19. Method: immunoSEQ multiplex PCR; TCRdb's copy keeps in-frame clones and lacks some. The sample shows 250,000 to 350,000 clones, 90% of them seen only once. This CDR3 spans 15 amino acids. V dropped 2 bases and J dropped 6; count of bases not matched to a gene: 6. The germline V gene has CDR1 MDHEN and CDR2 SYDVKM. This clonotype originated in a woman in her late teens or twenties with acute COVID-19. Sequencing input: PBMCs or T cells enriched from blood (not recorded which). This sequence joins TRBV28 and TRBJ1-5; 8 nucleotides line up with TRBD1. The CDR3 nucleotides read TGTGCCAGCAGTTTAAACAGGGGGGCCGGTCAGCCCCAGCATTTT. It specifies CASSLNRGAGQPQHF.